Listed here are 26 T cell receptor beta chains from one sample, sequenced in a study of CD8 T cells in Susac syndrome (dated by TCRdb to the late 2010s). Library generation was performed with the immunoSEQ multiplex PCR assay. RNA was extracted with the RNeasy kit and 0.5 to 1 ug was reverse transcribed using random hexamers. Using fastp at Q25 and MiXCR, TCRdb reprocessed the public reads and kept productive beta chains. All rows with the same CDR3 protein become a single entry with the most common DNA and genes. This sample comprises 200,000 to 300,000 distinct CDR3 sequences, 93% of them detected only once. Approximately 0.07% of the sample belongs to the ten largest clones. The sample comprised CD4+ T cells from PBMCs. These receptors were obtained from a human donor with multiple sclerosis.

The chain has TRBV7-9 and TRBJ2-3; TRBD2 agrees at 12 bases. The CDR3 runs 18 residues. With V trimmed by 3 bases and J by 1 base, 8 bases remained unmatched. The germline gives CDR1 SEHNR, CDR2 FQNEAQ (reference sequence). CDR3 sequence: CASSLTSGGGWGTDTQYF. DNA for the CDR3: TGTGCCAGCAGCTTGACTAGCGGGGGAGGATGGGGCACAGATACGCAGTATTTT.

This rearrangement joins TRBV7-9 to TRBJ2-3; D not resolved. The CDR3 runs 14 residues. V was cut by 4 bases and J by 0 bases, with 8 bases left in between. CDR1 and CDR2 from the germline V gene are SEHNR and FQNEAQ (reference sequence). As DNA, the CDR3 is TGTGCCAGCAGCTCGGCGGATAGCACAGATACGCAGTATTTT. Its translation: CASSSADSTDTQYF.

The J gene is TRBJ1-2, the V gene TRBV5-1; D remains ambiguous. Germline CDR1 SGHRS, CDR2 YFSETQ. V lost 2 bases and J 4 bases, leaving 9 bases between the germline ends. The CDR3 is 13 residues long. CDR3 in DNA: TGCGCCAGCAGCTTAGACGGATCCTATGGCTACACCTTC. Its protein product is CASSLDGSYGYTF.

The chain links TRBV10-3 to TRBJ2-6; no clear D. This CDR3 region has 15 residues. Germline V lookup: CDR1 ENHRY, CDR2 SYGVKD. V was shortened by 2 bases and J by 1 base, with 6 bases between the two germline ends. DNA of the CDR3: TGTGCCATCAGTGAGGGCGGTTCTGGGGCCAACGTCCTGACTTTC. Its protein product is CAISEGGSGANVLTF.

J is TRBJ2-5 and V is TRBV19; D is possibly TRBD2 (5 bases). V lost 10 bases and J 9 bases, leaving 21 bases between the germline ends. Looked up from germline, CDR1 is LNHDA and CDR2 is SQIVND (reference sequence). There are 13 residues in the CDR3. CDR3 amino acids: CATKNPPQAAQYF. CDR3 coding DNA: TGTGCCACGAAGAACCCCCCACAAGCGGCCCAGTACTTC.

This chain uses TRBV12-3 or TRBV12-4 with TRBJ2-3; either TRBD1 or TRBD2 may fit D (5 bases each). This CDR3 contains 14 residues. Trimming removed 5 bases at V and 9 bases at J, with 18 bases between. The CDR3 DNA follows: TGTGCCAGCAGTGAGGACACCCGCAGAGGGACGCAGTATTTT. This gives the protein CASSEDTRRGTQYF.

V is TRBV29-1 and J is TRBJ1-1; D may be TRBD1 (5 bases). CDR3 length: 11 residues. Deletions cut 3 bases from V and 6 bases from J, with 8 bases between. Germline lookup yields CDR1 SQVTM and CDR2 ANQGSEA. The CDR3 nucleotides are TGCAGCGTTGATCGAGGGGCTGAAGCTTTCTTT. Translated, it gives CSVDRGAEAFF.

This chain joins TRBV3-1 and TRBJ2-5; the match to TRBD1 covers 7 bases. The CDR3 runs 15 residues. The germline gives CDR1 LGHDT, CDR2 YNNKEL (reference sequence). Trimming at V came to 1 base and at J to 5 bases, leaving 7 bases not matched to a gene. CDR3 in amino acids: CASSQARQGAETQYF. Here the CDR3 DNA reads TGTGCCAGCAGCCAAGCGAGACAGGGCGCGGAGACCCAGTACTTC.

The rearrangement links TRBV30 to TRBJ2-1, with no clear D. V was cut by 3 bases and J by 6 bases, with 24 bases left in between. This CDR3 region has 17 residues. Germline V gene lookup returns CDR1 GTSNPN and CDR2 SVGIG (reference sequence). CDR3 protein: CAWRTNPARRVSNEQFF. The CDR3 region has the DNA TGTGCCTGGAGAACCAACCCCGCCCGGAGAGTGTCCAATGAGCAGTTCTTC.

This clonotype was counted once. The CDR3 bases are TGTGCCACCTCAAGAGAGCGGGGGGAGACCCAGTACTTC. It specifies CATSRERGETQYF. The chain links TRBV6-1 to TRBJ2-5; TRBD2 matches at 8 bases. Germline CDR1 and CDR2: MNHNS and SASEGT. V gave up 10 bases and J gave up 5 bases; unmatched junction bases: 9. There are 13 residues in the CDR3.

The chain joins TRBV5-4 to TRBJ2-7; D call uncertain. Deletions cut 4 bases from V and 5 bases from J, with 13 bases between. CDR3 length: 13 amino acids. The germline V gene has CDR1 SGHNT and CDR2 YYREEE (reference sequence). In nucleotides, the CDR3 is TGTGCCAGCAGCCTTCGTCTGGTCGACGAGCAGTACTTC. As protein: CASSLRLVDEQYF. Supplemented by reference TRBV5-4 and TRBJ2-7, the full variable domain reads ETGVTQSPTHLIKTRGQQVTLRCSSQSGHNTVSWYQQALGQGPQFIFQYYREEENGRGNFPPRFSGLQFPNYSSELNVNALELDDSALYLCASSLRLVDEQYFGPGTRLTVT.

Here the CDR3 reads CASSLLGSNEKLFF. The CDR3, as DNA: TGTGCCAGCAGTTTACTCGGCTCCAATGAAAAACTGTTTTTT. This chain links TRBV28 with TRBJ1-4; D gene unclear. The CDR3 contains 14 residues. Germline CDR1 is MDHEN and CDR2 is SYDVKM. The ends were cut back, 2 bases at V and 5 bases at J, with 9 bases in the middle.

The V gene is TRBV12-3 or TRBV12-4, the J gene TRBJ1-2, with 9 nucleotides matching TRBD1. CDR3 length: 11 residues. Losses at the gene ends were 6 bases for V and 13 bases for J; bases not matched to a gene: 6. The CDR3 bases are TGTGCCAGCAGCCCGGGACAGGGATGCACCTTC. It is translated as CASSPGQGCTF.

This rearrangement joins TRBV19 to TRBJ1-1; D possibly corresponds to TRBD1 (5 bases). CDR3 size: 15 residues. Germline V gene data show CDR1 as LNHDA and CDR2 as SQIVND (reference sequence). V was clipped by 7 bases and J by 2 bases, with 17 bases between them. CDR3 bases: TGTGCCAGTAAGACGGGGGAAATAGGAAACACTGAAGCTTTCTTT. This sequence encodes CASKTGEIGNTEAFF.

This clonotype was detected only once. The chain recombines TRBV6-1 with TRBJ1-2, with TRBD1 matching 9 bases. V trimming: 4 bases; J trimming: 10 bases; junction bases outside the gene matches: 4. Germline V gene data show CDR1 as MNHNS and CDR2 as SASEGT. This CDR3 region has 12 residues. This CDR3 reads CASSGGTGNYTF. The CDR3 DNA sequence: TGTGCCAGCAGTGGCGGGACAGGGAACTACACCTTC.

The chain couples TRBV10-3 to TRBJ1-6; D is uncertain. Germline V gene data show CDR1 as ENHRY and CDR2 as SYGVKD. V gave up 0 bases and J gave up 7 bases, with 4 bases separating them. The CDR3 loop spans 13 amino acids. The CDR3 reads CAISESENSPLHF. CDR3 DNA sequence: TGTGCCATCAGTGAGTCCGAGAATTCACCCCTCCACTTT.

The CDR3 sequence is CASSQEVSRQAFF. The DNA of the CDR3 is TGTGCCAGCAGCCAAGAAGTATCCAGACAAGCTTTCTTT. The rearrangement uses TRBV14 and TRBJ1-1, with D hard to call. The CDR3 runs to 13 residues. V shed 0 bases and J shed 9 bases, with 11 bases lying between them. Germline V CDR1 and CDR2: SGHDN, FVKESK.

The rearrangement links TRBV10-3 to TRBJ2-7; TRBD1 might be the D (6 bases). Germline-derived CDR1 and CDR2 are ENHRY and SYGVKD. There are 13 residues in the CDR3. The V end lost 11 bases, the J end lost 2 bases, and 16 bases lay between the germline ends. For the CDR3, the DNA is TGTGCCGGGGGAACGGGACACCCCTACGAGCAGTACTTC. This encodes CAGGTGHPYEQYF.

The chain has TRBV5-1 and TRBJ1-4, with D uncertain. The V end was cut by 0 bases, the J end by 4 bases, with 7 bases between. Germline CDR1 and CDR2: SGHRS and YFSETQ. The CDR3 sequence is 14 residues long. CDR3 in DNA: TGCGCCAGCAGCTTGGGCAGGATTAATGAAAAACTGTTTTTT. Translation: CASSLGRINEKLFF.

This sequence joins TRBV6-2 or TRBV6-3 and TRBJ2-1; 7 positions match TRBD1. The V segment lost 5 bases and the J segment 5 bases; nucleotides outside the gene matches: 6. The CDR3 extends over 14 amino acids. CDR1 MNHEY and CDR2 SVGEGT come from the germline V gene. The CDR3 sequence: CASSDPTGNNEQFF. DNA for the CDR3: TGTGCCAGCAGTGACCCGACAGGGAACAATGAGCAGTTCTTC.

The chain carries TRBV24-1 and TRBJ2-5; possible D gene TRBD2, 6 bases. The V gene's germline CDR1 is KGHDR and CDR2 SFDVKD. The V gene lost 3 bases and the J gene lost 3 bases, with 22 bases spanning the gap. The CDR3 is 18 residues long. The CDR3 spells CATSDPGGKATAKETQYF. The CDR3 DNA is TGTGCCACCAGTGATCCCGGCGGGAAAGCGACAGCGAAAGAGACCCAGTACTTC.

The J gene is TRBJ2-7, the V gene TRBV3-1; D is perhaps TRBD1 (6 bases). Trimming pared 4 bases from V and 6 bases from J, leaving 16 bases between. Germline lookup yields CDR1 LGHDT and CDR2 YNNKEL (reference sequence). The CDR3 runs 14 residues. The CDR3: CASSLQRGIPEQYF. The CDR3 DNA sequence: TGTGCCAGCAGCCTCCAAAGGGGGATACCCGAGCAGTACTTC.

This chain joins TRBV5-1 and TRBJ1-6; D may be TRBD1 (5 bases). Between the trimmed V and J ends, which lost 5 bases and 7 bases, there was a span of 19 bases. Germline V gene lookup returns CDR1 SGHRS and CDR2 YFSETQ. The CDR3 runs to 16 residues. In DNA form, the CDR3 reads TGCGCCAGCAGTGCAACCCTCAGGGCCCAGAATTCACCCCTCCACTTT. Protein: CASSATLRAQNSPLHF. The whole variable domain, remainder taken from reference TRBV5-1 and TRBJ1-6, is KAGVTQTPRYLIKTRGQQVTLSCSPISGHRSVSWYQQTPGQGLQFLFEYFSETQRNKGNFPGRFSGRQFSNSRSEMNVSTLELGDSALYLCASSATLRAQNSPLHFGNGTRLTVT.

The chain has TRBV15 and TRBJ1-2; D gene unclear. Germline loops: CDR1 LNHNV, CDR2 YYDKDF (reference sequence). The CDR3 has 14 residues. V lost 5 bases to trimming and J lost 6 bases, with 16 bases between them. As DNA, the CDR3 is TGTGCCACCAGCGAGGGAGGGCCCGGTCATGGCTACACCTTC. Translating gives CATSEGGPGHGYTF. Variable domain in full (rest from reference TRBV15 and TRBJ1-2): DAMVIQNPRYQVTQFGKPVTLSCSQTLNHNVMYWYQQKSSQAPKLLFHYYDKDFNNEADTPDNFQSRRPNTSFCFLDIRSPGLGDTAMYLCATSEGGPGHGYTFGSGTRLTVV.

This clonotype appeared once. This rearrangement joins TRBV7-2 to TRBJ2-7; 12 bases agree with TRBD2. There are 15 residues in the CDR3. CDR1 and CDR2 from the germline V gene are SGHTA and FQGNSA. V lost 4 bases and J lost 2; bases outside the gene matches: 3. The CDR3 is CASSSPSGGAYEQYF. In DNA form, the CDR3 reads TGTGCCAGCAGCTCTCCTAGCGGGGGGGCCTACGAGCAGTACTTC.

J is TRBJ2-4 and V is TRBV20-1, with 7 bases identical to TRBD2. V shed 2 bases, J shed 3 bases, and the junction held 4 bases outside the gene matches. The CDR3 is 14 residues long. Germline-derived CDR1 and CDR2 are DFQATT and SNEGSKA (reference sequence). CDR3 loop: CSARSSGYKNIQYF. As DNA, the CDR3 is TGCAGTGCTAGAAGTAGCGGGTACAAAAACATTCAGTACTTC.